The 13 T cell receptor beta chains below come from one sample, sequenced in a study of CD8+CD57+ T cells in acquired aplastic anemia. Profiling that covered TCR beta VDJ and CDR3 relied on genomic DNA as its template. TCRdb ran MiXCR on the reads and lists one entry per CDR3 protein. The repertoire consists of a few hundred thousand distinct CDR3 sequences, with 61% occurring once and the leading ten covering around 32%. Source material: sorted CD4+, CD8+, or CD8+CD57+ T cells (not recorded which) from PBMCs. These receptors all stem from a human donor in good health.

This clonotype was counted ten times or more. This rearrangement joins TRBV4-1 to TRBJ2-1; D possibly corresponds to TRBD2 (6 bases). The length of the CDR3 is 13 residues. Germline CDR1 and CDR2: MGHRA and YSYEKL. V lost 4 bases and J 8 bases, leaving 12 bases between the germline ends. The CDR3 coding sequence is TGCGCCAGCAGCCTATGGGACTCCGATGAGCAGTTCTTC. Translating gives CASSLWDSDEQFF.

This clonotype was picked up a small number of times. The CDR3 nucleotides read TGTGCCAGCAGCTTATGGGGACTAGCGGAGCAGTTCTTC. This codes for CASSLWGLAEQFF. The gene calls are TRBV7-9 and TRBJ2-1, with TRBD2 identical over 10 bases. The junction had 2 bases not matched to a gene; V was cut back by 2 bases and J by 10 bases. The CDR3 contains 13 residues. CDR1 SEHNR and CDR2 FQNEAQ come from the germline V gene (reference sequence).

Only one count was recorded for this clonotype. The chain joins TRBV7-6 to TRBJ2-1; weak D call: TRBD2 (6 bases). The V and J ends lost 4 bases and 8 bases respectively, with 15 bases between them. This CDR3 is 14 amino acids long. Germline V gene data show CDR1 as SGHVS and CDR2 as FNYEAQ. The chain's CDR3 is CASSSYTSSDEQFF. In DNA, the CDR3 is TGTGCCAGCAGCTCGTATACTAGCTCCGATGAGCAGTTCTTC.

This clonotype was found a few times. The chain is built from TRBV7-6 and TRBJ2-2, with unresolved D. Germline CDR1 SGHVS, CDR2 FNYEAQ. V gave up 3 bases and J gave up 2 bases, with 4 bases separating them. The CDR3 covers 13 residues. DNA for the CDR3: TGTGCCAGCAGCTTTTTTAACACCGGGGAGCTGTTTTTT. Its translation: CASSFFNTGELFF.

In its sample, this clonotype was seen many times. This chain links TRBV2 with TRBJ2-7; TRBD1 is a possible D gene (6 bases). Deletions cut 7 bases from V and 6 bases from J, with 16 bases between. CDR1 and CDR2 from the germline V gene are SNHLY and FYNNEI. The CDR3 spans 13 residues. CDR3 residues: CASIPQGLGEQYF. In DNA, the CDR3 is TGTGCCAGCATCCCCCAGGGGCTTGGCGAGCAGTACTTC.

About this clonotype itself: The CDR3 does not close with the conserved phenylalanine or tryptophan, likely indicating a read error. This chain links TRBV7-2 with TRBJ2-1; D ambiguous. The CDR3 extends over 10 amino acids. Trimming took 0 bases from V and 10 from J, leaving 1 base between them. The V gene's germline CDR1 is SGHTA and CDR2 FQGNSA. CDR3 amino acids: CASSLAEQFL. The CDR3 bases are TGTGCCAGCAGCTTAGCCGAGCAGTTCCTC.

The V gene is TRBV10-3, the J gene TRBJ2-1, with 8 bases aligning to TRBD2. V lost 5 bases to trimming and J lost 5 bases; unmatched junction nucleotides: 2. The V gene's germline CDR1 is ENHRY and CDR2 SYGVKD. The CDR3 has 13 amino acids. The CDR3 DNA reads as TGTGCCATCAGTACTAGCGGTAACAATGAGCAGTTCTTC. This translates into CAISTSGNNEQFF.

This chain uses TRBV10-1 with TRBJ2-3; D is possibly TRBD1 (5 bases). This CDR3 has 15 amino acids. V was pared by 2 bases and J by 5 bases, with 14 bases between. Germline assignment: CDR1 WNHNN and CDR2 SYGVQD (reference sequence). CDR3 nucleotides: TGCGCCAGCAGTGAGGTACTTGGGGCAAGAGATACGCAGTATTTT. Protein: CASSEVLGARDTQYF.

The genes are TRBV6-1 and TRBJ2-6, with a tentative D call TRBD1 (6 bases). Germline CDR1 reads MNHNS; CDR2 reads SASEGT. V lost 4 bases, J lost 4 bases, and 20 bases lay in between. The CDR3 runs to 18 residues. The CDR3 sequence is CASSGADSRGSGANVLTF. CDR3 in DNA: TGTGCCAGCAGTGGAGCGGACTCCAGGGGTTCGGGGGCCAACGTCCTGACTTTC.

Concerning this clonotype: The conserved phenylalanine or tryptophan is not found at the CDR3 terminus, so this likely reflects a read error. V gene TRBV2 combines with J gene TRBJ2-1, with 9 bases lining up with TRBD2. V was pared by 2 bases and J by 4 bases, with 6 bases of the junction left unmatched. Per the germline V gene, CDR1 is SNHLY and CDR2 is FYNNEI. The CDR3 sequence is 16 residues long. CDR3 DNA: TGTGCCAGCAGTGAACTGGCGGGAGGGCCGTACAATGAGCAGTTCCTC. It translates to CASSELAGGPYNEQFL.

J is TRBJ2-3 and V is TRBV20-1; 13 bases map to TRBD2. Germline CDR1 reads DFQATT; CDR2 reads SNEGSKA (reference sequence). CDR3 size: 15 residues. The trim removed 5 bases at V and 7 bases at J, leaving 9 bases unmatched. In DNA form, the CDR3 reads TGCAGTGCTCGTACTAGCGGGAGGGCCTCACATACGCAGTATTTT. Residues: CSARTSGRASHTQYF.

The chain combines TRBV2 with TRBJ2-3; TRBD1 is a possible D gene (5 bases). The tail of the sequence fits TRBJ1-5 better, so the J call may be wrong. The CDR3 runs to 14 residues. Germline V gene data show CDR1 as SNHLY and CDR2 as FYNNEI. The DNA for the CDR3 is TGTGCCAGCAGCCGACTAGCAGGGAGAGATACGCAGCATTTT. Its translation is CASSRLAGRDTQHF.

Concerning this clonotype: Mismatch with germline at one junction end may stem from a read error. The chain couples TRBV5-1 to TRBJ2-7; TRBD2 is a possible D gene (6 bases). CDR3 length: 15 amino acids. Germline loops: CDR1 SGHRS, CDR2 YFSETQ. The CDR3 loop reads CASSFGGVPSYEQYF. CDR3 DNA sequence: TGTGCCAGCAGCTTTGGAGGGGTCCCATCCTACGAGCAGTACTTC.